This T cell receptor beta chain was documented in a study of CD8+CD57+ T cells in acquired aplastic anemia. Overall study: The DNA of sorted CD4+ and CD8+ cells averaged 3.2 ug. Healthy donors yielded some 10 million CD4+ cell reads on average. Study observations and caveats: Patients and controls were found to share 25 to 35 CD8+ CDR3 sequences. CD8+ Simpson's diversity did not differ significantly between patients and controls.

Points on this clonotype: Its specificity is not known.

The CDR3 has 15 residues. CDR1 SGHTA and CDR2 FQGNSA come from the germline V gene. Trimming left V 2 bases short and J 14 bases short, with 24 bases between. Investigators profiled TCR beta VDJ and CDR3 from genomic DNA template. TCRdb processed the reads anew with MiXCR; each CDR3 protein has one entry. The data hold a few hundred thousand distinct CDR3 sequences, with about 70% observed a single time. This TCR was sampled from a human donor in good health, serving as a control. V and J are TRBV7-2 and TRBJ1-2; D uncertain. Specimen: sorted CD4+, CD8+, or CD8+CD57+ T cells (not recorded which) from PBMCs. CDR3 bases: TGTGCCAGCAGCTTACCGAGTGATGAAAAACTGTGTTTTACCTTC. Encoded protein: CASSLPSDEKLCFTF.